The text below deals with one T cell receptor (beta chain). Time point defined: pre-treatment sample, taken before nivolumab and TIL therapy. The tumor samples were excised metastases, mostly pleural nodules or supraclavicular lymph nodes. These data come from a study of TIL therapy for anti-PD-1-resistant metastatic lung cancer. Trimming pared 4 bases from V and 7 bases from J, leaving 10 bases between. This CDR3 has 12 residues. Germline V lookup: CDR1 WSHSY, CDR2 SAAADI. The libraries were made with immunoSEQ v3. Profiled with immunoSEQ multiplex PCR; TCRdb holds only in-frame clones, not every one. The repertoire holds approximately 95,000 clones, with about three fifths as singletons.

Material: tumor tissue, obtained at baseline. The source is a person aged 25 to 85 with non-small cell lung cancer. The rearrangement joins TRBV10-2 to TRBJ1-2; D is perhaps TRBD1 (5 bases). CDR3 DNA sequence: TGCGCCAGCAGTGGTTCAGGGTTTGGCTACACCTTC. Its protein is CASSGSGFGYTF.